This T cell receptor beta chain was sequenced during a study of blood T cell repertoires in COVID-19. Overall study context: Samples representing acute and convalescent COVID-19 were sourced from the United States, Italy and Spain. Sources were T cells, B-cell-depleted T cells, or PBMCs; the material itself was cDNA or gDNA.

Per the study methods: Nucleated cell number was recorded as an estimate derived from reference gene primer amplification. This table comes from immunoSEQ multiplex PCR, and its TCRdb copy is limited to in-frame clones, with some not included. Clonal size and the V and J genes are those of that table, whereas D and trimming came from the DNA. The profile covers around 290,000 clones, with approximately 89% appearing a single time and approximately 8.1% taken by the ten largest. V was shortened by 0 bases and J by 2 bases, with 6 bases between the two germline ends. The CDR3 sequence is 14 residues long. CDR1 is MNHEY, CDR2 SVGAGI, per germline.

The chain has TRBV6-5 and TRBJ2-3; D unclear. The clonotype originates from a woman aged 45-60 years who had recovered from COVID-19. Sequencing used peripheral blood. The chain's CDR3 is CASSYSGATDTQYF. The CDR3 DNA reads as TGTGCCAGCAGTTACTCGGGCGCCACAGATACGCAGTATTTT.